The clone carrying this T cell receptor (beta chain) was seen a few times. What it binds is not known. This specimen comes from a study of T cell repertoires in cytomegalovirus infection. Study-wide context: HLA-B-restricted CMV epitopes that are well studied, plus recently identified HLA-C-restricted ones, were used by the study. Study-level results: Cumulative public TCR beta family frequency identified carriers of CMV plus the relevant HLA. Dominant in the ex vivo response were TCR beta clonotypes restricted by HLA-C and specific for CMV.

TCRdb reprocessed the reads via MiXCR and lists one record per CDR3 protein. The repertoire holds approximately 270,000 distinct CDR3 sequences, with about 20% as singletons. The CDR3 is made up of 19 amino acids. The trim removed 6 bases at V and 1 base at J, leaving 13 bases unmatched. The germline V gene encodes CDR1 MNHEY and CDR2 SVGAGI. J is TRBJ2-6 and V is TRBV6-5; 9 bases line up with TRBD1. The sample in question was cultured PBMCs, obtained from culture after CMV antigen stimulation. The sequence came from a human donor in good health (CMV status not recorded). Some clones in this sample may be carry-over from other donors' samples. The CDR3 DNA reads TGTGCCAGCAGAGCGCTCGGGACAGGGTCTGAATCTGGGGCCAACGTCCTGACTTTC. Protein: CASRALGTGSESGANVLTF.